This TCR beta chain was sequenced in a study of blood T cell repertoires in COVID-19. Only in-frame clones appear in the TCRdb table, and some are missing; sequencing was by immunoSEQ multiplex PCR. The table shows around 73,000 clones, with about 79% occurring only once. The CDR3 length is 12 residues. Trimming shortened V by 7 bases and J by 7 bases, and 11 bases separated the two germline ends. The germline gives CDR1 MDHEN, CDR2 SYDVKM. This clone occurred once. The genes are TRBV28 and TRBJ1-5, with D hard to call. The sample was peripheral blood. This receptor was identified in a woman aged 55-75 years with acute or convalescent COVID-19. In DNA, the CDR3 is TGTGCCAGCACCACATTGAGGCAGCCCCAGCATTTT. This sequence encodes CASTTLRQPQHF. Variable domain in full (rest from reference TRBV28 and TRBJ1-5): DVKVTQSSRYLVKRTGEKVFLECVQDMDHENMFWYRQDPGLGLRLIYFSYDVKMKEKGDIPEGYSVSREKKERFSLILESASTNQTSMYLCASTTLRQPQHFGDGTRLSIL.